This T cell receptor beta chain was found in a study of cytomegalovirus exposure and HLA in healthy donors (TCRdb year 2017). Looking at the study overall: An earlier analysis of approximately 640 of the donors reported roughly 300 Gb of sequence data and more than 90 million unique TCR beta sequences from about 179 million T cells. An early release covering more than 500 HLA-typed donors comprised roughly 300 gigabases of sequencing data and around 80 million unique TCR sequences. Of the 300 to 500 genotyped donors, 65% to 90% were placed in the genetic ancestry cluster associated with self-reported Caucasian donors. The study was designed to test whether signatures of past pathogen exposure could be identified by cataloging public T cell receptors. The study profiled the T cell repertoires of 500 to 800 subjects by immunosequencing and related them to cytomegalovirus serostatus. In addition to the first cohort of 666 subjects, a separate validation cohort of under 150 different subjects was used. To predict cytomegalovirus infection status, the study combined high-throughput TCR immunosequencing, statistical association of individual TCRs with disease status, and machine learning. In a later analysis, previously published TCR beta repertoires from 666 donors were re-analyzed and high-resolution HLA genotyping was added so that TCR occurrence patterns could be studied. Rather than using new phenotypic data, the later analysis identified candidate immune exposures from TCR beta sequences and from how often those sequences occurred across donors. To decide whether each TCR beta V gene segment behaved as functional or pseudogenic, an earlier analysis of several hundred of the donors relied on high-throughput TCR beta sequencing. Donor age, sex, ethnicity and CMV serostatus were compiled alongside the repertoire data. A later genetic analysis used genome-wide SNP genotypes for about 55% of the 666 donors, treating that subset as a discovery cohort. All discovery cohort repertoires had been generated using a single sequencing platform. Both class I and class II loci were covered by HLA typing, at four-digit resolution. The number of donors typed differed by locus, with roughly 629-640 for A, B, C, DRB1 and DQB1, about 500 for DQA1, approximately 580 for DPA1, and roughly 450 for DPB1. A handful of DR-DQ haplotypes were handled as single units for association and clustering because linkage in the cohort was strong. Across approximately 420 genotyped donors of the cohort, an average of approximately 240,000 unique TCR beta nucleotide sequences per donor were sequenced, and approximately 17% of those sequences were non-productive.

Overall results and qualifications from the work: At a false discovery rate of 0.05, a later analysis linked under 20,000 TCR beta sequences to specific HLA alleles. An association between a missense DCLRE1C variant and V-gene and J-gene trimming of TCR beta chains was found in a later genetic analysis and replicated in an independent cohort. Across donors, most TCR sequences were observed very rarely, whereas some public TCRs were present in many individuals. A further reported finding was that TCR beta sequences accurately predicted the HLA-A and HLA-B alleles for most subjects in the first cohort. In a later analysis, several top co-occurrence clusters were reported to appear linked to parvovirus B19, influenza, CMV and Epstein-Barr virus. The authors suggested that the approach could potentially be extended to other disease states and immunological phenotypes. A later analysis found that HLA-associated TCR beta chains were more clonally expanded and had lower generation probabilities than equally common non-associated chains. An earlier analysis of some 560 of the donors showed that most TCR beta V segments appeared in productive rearrangements either about 90% or about 30% of the time, which broadly matched IMGT annotations. The earlier analysis of almost 600 of the donors excluded roughly 17 rarely observed V segments, including chromosome 9 orphons, because counts were too low. Because some donors lacked HLA typing at each locus, the association tests relied only on the typed subset. Compared with the roughly 700-donor mean, donors in an Asian-associated ancestry cluster had fewer N-insertions in productive TCRs, according to a later genetic analysis. When HLA alleles, especially DR and DQ, strongly co-occurred, TCR associations were difficult to assign to individual alleles. Immune exposure information for the cohort was limited to CMV serostatus. A few of the identified cytomegalovirus-associated TCR beta chains were confirmed in vitro to be specific for cytomegalovirus antigens. Correlated functional status among segregating V segments might reflect linkage disequilibrium, but an unknown experimental factor could not be ruled out. A later analysis found that TCR association rates varied across HLA loci, with DRB1 alleles showing the most associated TCRs and HLA-C alleles the fewest. Most CMV-associated TCR beta chains appeared to be HLA-restricted in a later analysis, and the HLA associations seemed to be driven largely by CMV exposure. In both the original and validation cohorts, the classifier was reported to diagnose cytomegalovirus status with high specificity and sensitivity. The presence/absence analyses assumed that sequencing depth was roughly uniform across donors, and that assumption may not be true. Only TCR beta chains were sequenced in this cohort, and the absence of alpha or paired-chain data limited detectable features. The sequencing pipeline was judged likely to have produced a cluster of highly shared sequence variants as a technical artifact. In the study, roughly 160 TCR beta chains were listed as associated with cytomegalovirus.

The receptor library was made with the immunoSEQ multiplex PCR assay. The multiplex PCR relied on a mix of 60 forward primers for TCR Vbeta segments and 13 reverse primers for TCR Jbeta segments. Amplification of the CDR3 region of rearranged TCR beta genes was performed with a multiplex PCR assay on genomic DNA. On the Illumina HiSeq System, the amplified TCR beta libraries were sequenced as 87-base-pair reads. Per the authors' processing: A later analysis tallied some 79 million unique TCR beta chains across the 650 to 750 repertoires, and 10 million to 11 million of those chains were shared by two or more donors. A nearest-neighbor algorithm error-corrected the raw reads and collapsed the reads into unique sequences, merging closely related sequences to remove PCR and sequencing errors. V, D and J gene segments were assigned by aligning CDR3 sequences to IMGT reference sequences. Each retained sequence needed at least a six-nucleotide match to both a V gene segment and a J gene segment. Rearrangements were called productive when the CDR3 lacked stop codons and stayed in frame with V and J; all others were non-productive. Following IMGT convention, CDR3 was defined as the stretch from the second conserved V-encoded cysteine to the conserved J-encoded phenylalanine. In an earlier analysis of some 550 of the donors, sequences lacking an unambiguous match to a single V gene segment were excluded. In an earlier analysis of 500 to 750 of the donors, V segments were called functional above 56.7% productive rearrangements and were called segregating when the between-donor standard deviation exceeded 5%. A statistical classification framework was built to diagnose cytomegalovirus status from the catalog of TCR beta chain sequences. A later analysis assigned V and J genes by comparing TCR nucleotide sequences with IMGT/GENE-DB human TR gene sequences. A later analysis assigned CDR3 sequences and most-parsimonious VDJ recombination scenarios with the TCRdist pipeline. In a later analysis, every TCR beta chain was defined by the combination of its CDR3 amino acid sequence and its V-gene family, and reads without a unique V-gene family were dropped. To address suspected cross-contamination and a sequencing artifact, a later analysis removed approximately 590 highly shared, low-generation-probability nucleotide sequences. For each public chain, a later analysis derived a clonal expansion index from normalized ranks of inferred template counts within each repertoire. In a later analysis, generation probabilities were computed using a VDJ recombination model fitted to out-of-frame rearrangements, and the results were checked against IGoR. A later analysis scored TCR-TCR, TCR-HLA and TCR-CMV co-occurrence with hypergeometric tests, applying a repertoire-size bias correction to TCR pairs. A later analysis estimated false discovery rates by permuting HLA or CMV assignments 20 times. In a later analysis, co-occurring TCRs were grouped using DBSCAN, with TCRdist sequence similarity added in when clustering inside HLA-allele-positive subsets. Repertoires with fewer than 30,000 or more than 120,000 public chains were left out of co-occurrence clustering, as were about 5 repertoires with anomalous nucleotide sharing. TCRdb limited this immuneACCESS table to in-frame rearrangements with V and J called. A share of clones is missing; checked studies link under half to unresolved V genes, and the rest is unexplained. V, J and clone size reflect that table, while D and trimming were determined from the DNA. Present in this sample are 170,000 or so clones, roughly 78% of which were seen just once. The ten largest make up 13% of the sample.

The cohort was made up of approximately 670 healthy bone marrow donors. At the time of sampling, every cohort member was nominally healthy, though immune exposures that went unrecorded were likely present. The donor was CMV seropositive and was included in the group of 300 or so seropositive cohort members. Each donor provided a peripheral blood sample, and peripheral blood mononuclear cells were used for TCR beta sequencing. Genomic DNA was extracted from the blood cell samples with the Qiagen DNeasy Blood Extraction Kit. Concerning this clone itself: Its antigen remains unidentified. Base qualities are not at hand, and no much larger clone is one base apart.

Sequenced material: PBMCs. The TCR comes from a woman in her fifties or sixties in good health and CMV-seropositive.

The DNA sequence follows: TGTGCCAGCAGTTCAGGACAGGGTCAGGGCACCGGGGAGCTGTTTTTT. This gives the protein CASSSGQGQGTGELFF. In this chain, TRBV7-9 is recombined with TRBJ2-2; 8 junctional bases match TRBD1. From the cysteine up to the phenylalanine, the CDR3 has a length of 16 residues. Only the CDR3 region is kept as DNA, spanning 48 bases read in frame from base 1. The germline V gene (reference sequence) provides CDR1 SEHNR and CDR2 FQNEAQ. V trim: 6 bases; J trim: 4 bases; unmatched bases: 10. The CDR3, completed at both ends by the reference TRBV7-9 and TRBJ2-2 genes, gives the full variable domain DTGVSQNPRHKITKRGQNVTFRCDPISEHNRLYWYRQTLGQGPEFLTYFQNEAQLEKSRLLSDRFSAERPKGSFSTLEIQRTEQGDSAMYLCASSSGQGQGTGELFFGEGSRLTVL.